This passage covers 15 T cell receptor beta chains from one sample sequenced in a study of blood T cells in healthy people across ages. A second PCR, run for about 6 to 11 cycles, used a sample-barcoded 5' primer plus a J-beta primer mix. TCRdb re-analysed the 5' RACE reads in MiXCR, keeping a single row per CDR3 protein. The sample has some 1,800,000 distinct CDR3 sequences, 35% to 50% seen once. Sequencing was done on a sample of blood. These receptor sequences come from a human donor in good health.

The chain joins TRBV20-1 to TRBJ1-1, with D hard to call. Trimming took off 2 bases at V and 1 base at J, with 11 bases between the two ends. The CDR3 runs 14 residues. Germline CDR1 and CDR2: DFQATT and SNEGSKA (reference sequence). CDR3 loop: CSARPRTTNTEAFF. The CDR3 DNA follows: TGCAGTGCTAGACCCCGGACTACGAACACTGAAGCTTTCTTT.

The CDR3 DNA reads as TGCAGCCTTACGCGAGCGAGTATCGATACTGAGCAGTTCTTC. Translating it yields CSLTRASIDTEQFF. The chain is built from TRBV29-1 and TRBJ2-1; D uncertain. The V end lost 8 bases, the J end lost 9 bases, and 23 bases lay between the germline ends. From germline, CDR1 is SQVTM and CDR2 ANQGSEA. The CDR3 is made up of 14 amino acids.

This clonotype has more than one count but fewer than ten. The rearrangement joins TRBV25-1 to TRBJ1-4; tentative D call: TRBD1 (5 bases). In germline, CDR1 is MGHDK, CDR2 SYGVNS. The CDR3 spans 12 residues. V lost 8 bases and J lost 3, with 7 bases in between. This CDR3 reads CASDSPNEKLFF. CDR3 sequence (DNA): TGTGCCAGCGACAGCCCTAATGAAAAACTGTTTTTT.

At least ten counts were recorded for this clonotype. The V and J genes are TRBV7-3 and TRBJ1-2; D uncertain. V was trimmed by 5 bases and J by 5 bases, leaving 18 bases between them. Germline V gene sequence: CDR1 SGHTA, CDR2 FQGTGA. This CDR3 comprises 15 residues. The CDR3, as DNA: TGTGCCAGCAGCCCCGGAGGGATCCAGACTTATGGCTACACCTTC. This gives the protein CASSPGGIQTYGYTF.

The chain couples TRBV10-3 to TRBJ1-1; possibly TRBD1 for D (5 bases). CDR3 length equals 13 residues. Trimming shortened V by 10 bases and J by 4 bases, and 16 bases separated the two germline ends. CDR1 is ENHRY, CDR2 SYGVKD, per germline. CDR3 amino acids: CATWDAMSTEAFF. The DNA of the CDR3 is TGTGCCACCTGGGACGCAATGAGCACTGAAGCTTTCTTT.

This clonotype appeared once. The chain couples TRBV5-1 to TRBJ2-7, with 7 bases that match TRBD1. V shed 3 bases and J 3 bases; nucleotides not matched to a gene: 12. Germline CDR1 and CDR2: SGHRS and YFSETQ. There are 16 residues in the CDR3. The CDR3 is CASSYTETGTYYEQYF. The CDR3 DNA sequence: TGCGCCAGCAGCTACACCGAGACAGGGACATACTACGAGCAGTACTTC.

The chain couples TRBV7-2 to TRBJ1-2; 7 bases align to TRBD1. The V and J ends lost 1 base and 7 bases, in that order; junction bases with no gene match: 9. CDR1 and CDR2 from the germline V gene are SGHTA and FQGNSA. The length of the CDR3 is 15 residues. CDR3 sequence reads: CASSLVRLGTAGYTF. The CDR3 DNA sequence: TGTGCCAGCAGCTTAGTAAGGTTAGGGACAGCTGGCTACACCTTC.

The CDR3 coding sequence is TGTGCCAGCAGTTTGGGTGACACGGGGGTTACCTATGGCTACACCTTC. This translates into CASSLGDTGVTYGYTF. The chain couples TRBV12-3 or TRBV12-4 to TRBJ1-2; D is possibly TRBD1 (5 bases). There are 16 residues in the CDR3. The V end lost 3 bases, the J end lost 4 bases, and 18 bases lay between the germline ends.

The chain couples TRBV6-5 to TRBJ2-7, with unresolved D. Per the germline V gene, CDR1 is MNHEY and CDR2 is SVGAGI. The length of the CDR3 is 13 residues. Deletions cut 2 bases from V and 2 bases from J, with 7 bases between. CDR3 bases: TGTGCCAGCAGTTACCAGGTAACCTACGAGCAGTACTTC. Its protein product is CASSYQVTYEQYF.

CDR3 sequence: CASSRAGHETQYF. CDR3 bases: TGTGCCAGCAGTCGGGCAGGGCACGAGACCCAGTACTTC. The chain links TRBV25-1 to TRBJ2-7, with a possible D match to TRBD1 (5 bases). The J call may not be correct, given that the DNA end is closer to TRBJ2-5. The CDR3 spans 13 residues. Germline V CDR1 and CDR2: MGHDK, SYGVNS.

The chain carries TRBV25-1 and TRBJ1-1; D is unclear. Germline V CDR1 and CDR2: MGHDK, SYGVNS. Trimming cost V 3 bases and J 6 bases, with 11 bases left between them. The CDR3 sequence is 13 residues long. CDR3 coding DNA: TGTGCCAGCAGTGAGGGGTTTGACGCTGAAGCTTTCTTT. It translates to CASSEGFDAEAFF. Full variable domain (rest looked up from reference TRBV25-1 and TRBJ1-1): EADIYQTPRYLVIGTGKKITLECSQTMGHDKMYWYQQDPGMELHLIHYSYGVNSTEKGDLSSESTVSRIRTEHFPLTLESARPSHTSQYLCASSEGFDAEAFFGQGTRLTVV.

The chain combines TRBV11-2 with TRBJ1-2, with D hard to call. The CDR3 contains 14 residues. Between the trimmed V and J ends, which lost 5 bases and 1 base, there was a span of 11 bases. Germline values: CDR1 SGHAT, CDR2 FQNNGV. The CDR3 protein is CASSPLGLNYGYTF. The CDR3 DNA follows: TGTGCCAGCAGCCCACTTGGGCTTAACTATGGCTACACCTTC.

The chain employs TRBV4-1 and TRBJ2-3, with a weak D call TRBD2 (7 bases). The CDR3 runs to 17 residues. V was clipped by 8 bases and J by 3 bases, with 24 bases between them. Looked up from germline, CDR1 is MGHRA and CDR2 is YSYEKL. CDR3 sequence (DNA): TGCGCCAGCGCCTCTAGCCTCCGGGGGGCCTCGACAGATACGCAGTATTTT. Amino acids: CASASSLRGASTDTQYF.

V usage is TRBV5-1 and J usage is TRBJ2-4; no clear D gene. The last part of the DNA fits TRBJ2-7 better; the J call may be wrong. In germline, CDR1 is SGHRS, CDR2 YFSETQ. The length of the CDR3 is 14 residues. CDR3 sequence (DNA): TGCGCCAGCAGCTTGGATGACACGCCCTACGAGCAGTACTTC. Protein: CASSLDDTPYEQYF.

This chain uses TRBV20-1 with TRBJ2-1; D may be TRBD1 or TRBD2 (6 bases each). V lost 6 bases and J lost 3, with 15 bases in between. Germline loops: CDR1 DFQATT, CDR2 SNEGSKA (reference sequence). This CDR3 is 14 amino acids long. CDR3 nucleotides: TGCAGTGCAAGGAGGGGGGCAGTCTACAATGAGCAGTTCTTC. Amino acids: CSARRGAVYNEQFF.